Below are 29 T cell receptor beta chains sequenced from a single sample in a study of cytomegalovirus exposure and HLA in healthy donors (dated by TCRdb to 2016 to 2017). The method behind the library was the immunoSEQ multiplex PCR assay. TCRdb re-hosts the immuneACCESS table, in-frame sequences only. Its copies lack some clones; in the studies checked, an unresolved V gene accounts for under half of them, and the cause for the rest is not known. The sample has under 100,000 clones on record, about 96% of them singletons. Of the sample, approximately 1.3% falls within the top ten clones. Input material: PBMCs. These receptor sequences come from a woman aged 18-29 years in good health and CMV-seronegative.

The rearrangement joins TRBV5-1 to TRBJ1-3, with D unclear. The CDR3 covers 16 residues. Trimming removed 3 bases from V and 2 bases from J, with 15 bases in between. The V gene's germline CDR1 is SGHRS and CDR2 YFSETQ. The CDR3 spells CASSSWAGYTGNTIYF. CDR3 coding DNA: TGCGCCAGCAGCTCTTGGGCGGGGTATACTGGAAACACCATATATTTT.

V usage is TRBV6-1 and J usage is TRBJ1-2, with TRBD1 matching 7 bases. V shed 4 bases and J 3 bases; nucleotides not matched to a gene: 8. CDR1 and CDR2 from the germline V gene are MNHNS and SASEGT. The CDR3 covers 15 residues. CDR3 residues: CASSGLQGLDYGYTF. CDR3 nucleotide sequence: TGTGCCAGCAGTGGTCTACAGGGGCTAGACTATGGCTACACCTTC.

This rearrangement joins TRBV5-1 to TRBJ2-7; the match to TRBD2 covers 11 bases. V was pared by 0 bases and J by 5 bases, with 10 bases of the junction left unmatched. CDR3 length: 17 amino acids. Per germline, CDR1 SGHRS and CDR2 YFSETQ. The CDR3 DNA is TGCGCCAGCAGCTTGGCCACAACTAGCGGGAGTTCCCACGAGCAGTACTTC. This translates into CASSLATTSGSSHEQYF.

V and J are TRBV6-1 and TRBJ2-7; 7 nucleotides agree with TRBD2. Germline V gene data show CDR1 as MNHNS and CDR2 as SASEGT. Trimming removed 3 bases from V and 4 bases from J; junction bases left unmatched: 6. This CDR3 region has 14 residues. The CDR3 here is CASSDSGGSYEQYF. The CDR3 coding sequence is TGTGCCAGCAGTGATTCTGGCGGGAGTTACGAGCAGTACTTC.

The gene calls are TRBV2 and TRBJ2-7, with 10 bases that match TRBD2. J gave up 2 bases and V 7 bases, and 5 bases lay outside the gene matches. Germline V gene sequence: CDR1 SNHLY, CDR2 FYNNEI. This CDR3 has 14 residues. DNA of the CDR3: TGTGCCAGCAACCCACTAGCGGGACCCTACGAGCAGTACTTC. It is translated as CASNPLAGPYEQYF.

The chain is built from TRBV27 and TRBJ1-2, with D tentatively TRBD1 (6 bases). This CDR3 comprises 18 residues. V was cut by 6 bases and J by 2 bases, with 25 bases left in between. CDR1 and CDR2 from the germline V gene are MNHEY and SMNVEV (reference sequence). CDR3 coding DNA: TGTGCCAGCAGGGACAGTACAGGTTTACAAAGTGAGAACTATGGCTACACCTTC. It codes for CASRDSTGLQSENYGYTF.

The chain links TRBV2 to TRBJ1-5; 7 nucleotides agree with TRBD1. Losses at the gene ends were 3 bases for V and 0 bases for J; bases not matched to a gene: 2. CDR3 size: 15 residues. CDR1 and CDR2 (germline): SNHLY, FYNNEI. CDR3 in DNA: TGTGCCAGCAGTGAGGGACAGTTTAGCAATCAGCCCCAGCATTTT. Protein sequence: CASSEGQFSNQPQHF.

The rearrangement links TRBV6-5 to TRBJ2-1, with 9 bases that match TRBD2. V shed 2 bases, J shed 12 bases, and the junction held 14 bases outside the gene matches. The CDR3 spans 16 residues. Germline assignment: CDR1 MNHEY and CDR2 SVGAGI. The CDR3 coding sequence is TGTGCCAGCAGTTACAGGCGGGAGGGGCCCCCATCTGGGCAGTTCTTC. Its translation is CASSYRREGPPSGQFF.

In its sample, this clone was seen once. The V gene is TRBV28, the J gene TRBJ1-4; 7 nucleotides agree with TRBD1. This CDR3 spans 15 amino acids. The germline V gene encodes CDR1 MDHEN and CDR2 SYDVKM. V was pared by 4 bases and J by 7 bases, with 9 bases of the junction left unmatched. The CDR3 sequence is CASSSGRQGSEKLFF. In DNA, the CDR3 is TGTGCCAGCAGTTCCGGAAGACAGGGCAGTGAAAAACTGTTTTTT.

The chain has TRBV27 and TRBJ2-3, with 11 nucleotides matching TRBD2. This CDR3 is 15 amino acids long. J lost 4 bases, V lost 5 bases, and 5 bases had no gene match. Germline assignment: CDR1 MNHEY and CDR2 SMNVEV (reference sequence). The CDR3: CASSPLAGVSDTQYF. The CDR3 DNA sequence: TGTGCCAGCAGTCCACTAGCGGGAGTATCAGATACGCAGTATTTT.

J is TRBJ1-4 and V is TRBV18, with D uncertain. The germline V and J ends were trimmed by 3 bases and 0 bases, with 8 bases remaining between them. In germline, CDR1 is KGHSH, CDR2 LQKENI. The CDR3 contains 15 residues. CDR3: CASSPTAATNEKLFF. The CDR3 DNA follows: TGTGCCAGCTCACCGACTGCCGCAACTAATGAAAAACTGTTTTTT.

A single count supports this clone. The V call is TRBV10-2, the J call TRBJ2-7, with a weak D call TRBD1 (5 bases). V was cut by 6 bases and J by 2 bases, with 11 bases left in between. The CDR3 length is 13 residues. The germline V gene has CDR1 WSHSY and CDR2 SAAADI. CDR3 region: CASRGLGAYEQYF. In DNA, the CDR3 is TGCGCCAGCAGGGGGCTTGGGGCCTACGAGCAGTACTTC.

The rearrangement joins TRBV6-1 to TRBJ1-2; D not resolved. Germline CDR1 reads MNHNS; CDR2 reads SASEGT. Trimming shortened V by 3 bases and J by 8 bases, and 7 bases separated the two germline ends. The CDR3 has 11 residues. The CDR3 nucleotides read TGTGCCAGCAGTGACCCGACAGGCTACACCTTC. Its protein is CASSDPTGYTF.

This clone appeared once. The CDR3: CAWAISSGNTIYF. The CDR3 DNA reads TGTGCCTGGGCGATTAGCTCTGGAAACACCATATATTTT. The chain recombines TRBV30 with TRBJ1-3; no clear D gene. The CDR3 has 13 amino acids. Germline CDR1 is GTSNPN and CDR2 is SVGIG (reference sequence). V was cut by 5 bases and J by 0 bases, with 8 bases left in between.

V and J are TRBV5-6 and TRBJ1-2, with D perhaps matching TRBD1 (6 bases). Germline CDR1 and CDR2: SGHDT and YYEEEE. CDR3 length: 14 amino acids. V shed 4 bases and J shed 6 bases, with 16 bases lying between them. The CDR3 sequence is CASSQGDRIHGYTF. The DNA of the CDR3 is TGTGCCAGCAGCCAAGGAGACAGGATCCATGGCTACACCTTC.

V and J are TRBV27 and TRBJ2-7, with 12 bases that match TRBD2. V was pared by 2 bases and J by 2 bases, with 1 base of the junction left unmatched. The CDR3 has 15 amino acids. Germline CDR1 and CDR2: MNHEY and SMNVEV (reference sequence). The CDR3 is CASSLLAGGPYEQYF. The DNA for the CDR3 is TGTGCCAGCAGTTTACTAGCGGGAGGGCCCTACGAGCAGTACTTC.

The rearrangement links TRBV6-5 to TRBJ2-5, with 7 bases aligning to TRBD2. The trim removed 6 bases at V and 3 bases at J, leaving 4 bases unmatched. Germline assignment: CDR1 MNHEY and CDR2 SVGAGI. This CDR3 comprises 13 residues. CDR3 bases: TGTGCCAGCAGCGTGGCGGGGGAAGAGACCCAGTACTTC. Encoded protein: CASSVAGEETQYF.

The chain uses TRBV29-1 and TRBJ2-5; 7 bases fit TRBD2. CDR3 length: 15 amino acids. V dropped 5 bases and J dropped 5; count of bases not matched to a gene: 14. Germline CDR1 and CDR2: SQVTM and ANQGSEA. DNA of the CDR3: TGCAGCGTTCAGGTGCCCGCAGGACTAGTTGAGACCCAGTACTTC. Its translation is CSVQVPAGLVETQYF.

The CDR3 region has the DNA TGTGCCAGCAGCAAAAAGGACAGGGGGCGGTACGAGCAGTACTTC. Translating gives CASSKKDRGRYEQYF. The chain carries TRBV21-1 and TRBJ2-7; the table names TRBD1, a call not compared with the DNA. TRBV21-1 is described as a pseudogene. This CDR3 region has 15 residues.

The rearrangement links TRBV10-1 to TRBJ2-3; D not certain. The CDR3 has 15 amino acids. V gave up 3 bases and J gave up 0 bases, with 10 bases separating them. Germline V gene data show CDR1 as WNHNN and CDR2 as SYGVQD (reference sequence). Here the CDR3 reads CASSEASFSTDTQYF. The CDR3 DNA reads as TGCGCCAGCAGTGAAGCGTCGTTCAGCACAGATACGCAGTATTTT.

This clone was found once. This rearrangement joins TRBV25-1 to TRBJ2-2; 13 bases agree with TRBD2. The CDR3 has 18 residues. Germline values: CDR1 MGHDK, CDR2 SYGVNS. The junction had 9 bases not matched to a gene; V was cut back by 7 bases and J by 1 base. CDR3 DNA sequence: TGTGCCAGCACCCCTTCCACTAGCGGGAGGGAGAACACCGGGGAGCTGTTTTTT. It codes for CASTPSTSGRENTGELFF.

This chain joins TRBV19 and TRBJ1-5, with 9 bases matching TRBD1. CDR3 length: 14 amino acids. V lost 9 bases and J lost 4; bases outside the gene matches: 7. The germline V gene encodes CDR1 LNHDA and CDR2 SQIVND (reference sequence). CDR3 nucleotides: TGTGCCAGCAAAACAGGGGGCTGGAATCAGCCCCAGCATTTT. Its protein is CASKTGGWNQPQHF.

This chain uses TRBV25-1 with TRBJ2-7; no definite D call. Trimming shortened V by 9 bases and J by 3 bases, and 9 bases separated the two germline ends. Germline values: CDR1 MGHDK, CDR2 SYGVNS. The CDR3 spans 11 residues. As DNA, the CDR3 is TGTGCCAGTCGCAGCGACTACGAGCAGTACTTC. Translation: CASRSDYEQYF.

The chain carries TRBV6-5 and TRBJ1-2; 11 bases fit TRBD1. V was pared by 2 bases and J by 8 bases, with 10 bases of the junction left unmatched. The germline V gene encodes CDR1 MNHEY and CDR2 SVGAGI. The CDR3 is 16 residues long. The CDR3 DNA reads as TGTGCCAGCAGTTACGGGGGAGGAGGGACAGGGGGAGGCTACACCTTC. It yields the protein CASSYGGGGTGGGYTF.

This chain connects TRBV5-6 to TRBJ1-3; the D is unclear. CDR3 length: 13 amino acids. Per the germline V gene, CDR1 is SGHDT and CDR2 is YYEEEE. The ends were cut back, 1 base at V and 3 bases at J, with 5 bases in the middle. The CDR3 DNA follows: TGTGCCAGCAGCTTGTCGTTTGGAAACACCATATATTTT. This translates into CASSLSFGNTIYF.

The chain recombines TRBV5-6 with TRBJ1-4; 8 nucleotides match TRBD1. The CDR3 is 15 residues long. The germline CDR1 and CDR2 sequences are SGHDT and YYEEEE. V was clipped by 4 bases and J by 3 bases; unmatched bases: 5. The CDR3 DNA reads TGTGCCAGCAGCGAACAGGGGGTTCCTAATGAAAAACTGTTTTTT. Encoded protein: CASSEQGVPNEKLFF.

V usage is TRBV18 and J usage is TRBJ1-1; 8 nucleotides agree with TRBD1. This CDR3 has 16 residues. Trimming at V came to 3 bases and at J to 0 bases, leaving 6 bases not matched to a gene. CDR1 is KGHSH, CDR2 LQKENI, per germline. DNA of the CDR3: TGTGCCAGCTCACCCCCGACGACAGGGGTGAACACTGAAGCTTTCTTT. Protein product: CASSPPTTGVNTEAFF.

The chain employs TRBV5-4 and TRBJ1-3, with D uncertain. CDR3 length: 16 amino acids. V was pared by 4 bases and J by 0 bases, with 14 bases between. CDR1 is SGHNT and CDR2 is YYREEE in the germline V gene (reference sequence). The CDR3 protein is CASSHTDRHSGNTIYF. In DNA form, the CDR3 reads TGTGCCAGCAGCCATACCGACCGACACTCTGGAAACACCATATATTTT.

The chain links TRBV25-1 to TRBJ2-2, with D perhaps TRBD2 (5 bases). Looked up from germline, CDR1 is MGHDK and CDR2 is SYGVNS. The CDR3 is 14 amino acids. V lost 0 bases to trimming and J lost 5 bases, with 7 bases between them. The CDR3 DNA reads TGTGCCAGCAGTGAATATGTAGCGACCGGGGAGCTGTTTTTT. It codes for CASSEYVATGELFF.